The entry that follows covers one TCR beta chain sequence. This specimen comes from a study of blood T cell repertoires in COVID-19. Background on the study: Material from acute and convalescent COVID-19 was sourced from the United States, Italy and Spain. T cells, B-cell-depleted T cells, or PBMCs provided the cDNA or gDNA that served as material.

The CDR3 has 14 amino acids. Germline lookup yields CDR1 LGHDT and CDR2 YNNKEL (reference sequence). Trimming at V came to 4 bases and at J to 3 bases, leaving 6 bases not matched to a gene. Per the study methods: Amplification of reference gene primers provided the estimated nucleated cell counts. TCRdb's copy holds only in-frame clones and misses some; the assay was immunoSEQ multiplex PCR. The V and J calls and clone size come from that table; D and trimming were worked out from the DNA. The sample consists of about 230,000 clones, over 80% of them appearing once. The rearrangement links TRBV3-1 (or the pseudogene TRBV3-2) to TRBJ2-7; 7 nucleotides align to TRBD1. The sequenced material came from peripheral blood. The sequence was collected from a woman aged 70-85 years with active or convalescent COVID-19. DNA for the CDR3: TGTGCCAGCAGCCTATGGGACAGTTTCTACGAGCAGTACTTC. Translating it yields CASSLWDSFYEQYF.